Described below is a single T cell receptor beta chain sequence and its context. The target antigen is unknown. The entry originates in a study of persistence of HIV-infected CD4 T cells. This was the immunoSEQ version 4 assay in survey mode. Sequencing was performed with immunoSEQ multiplex PCR; in TCRdb, only in-frame clones are kept and a portion is missing. Among about 36,000 clones listed, approximately 81% were seen once. Overlapping HIV-1 Gag 15-mer peptides at 1 ug per peptide per mL were used. Memory cells lacking CD40L and CD69 with high CD45RO were sorted. The CDR3 spans 13 residues. Germline V gene data show CDR1 as SGHRS and CDR2 as YFSETQ. Trimming took off 0 bases at V and 9 bases at J, with 10 bases between the two ends.

The chain employs TRBV5-1 and TRBJ1-3, with TRBD1 as a possible D gene (5 bases). This TCR derives from an adult with HIV. The donor label of this sample is uncertain. The sequenced sample was cultured CD4+ T cells from PBMCs, obtained from a patient who received antiretroviral therapy. The CDR3 DNA reads TGCGCCAGCAGCTTGGTGGTAGGGGCCACCATATATTTT. Encoded protein: CASSLVVGATIYF. Supplemented by reference TRBV5-1 and TRBJ1-3, the full variable domain reads KAGVTQTPRYLIKTRGQQVTLSCSPISGHRSVSWYQQTPGQGLQFLFEYFSETQRNKGNFPGRFSGRQFSNSRSEMNVSTLELGDSALYLCASSLVVGATIYFGEGSWLTVV.